This T cell receptor beta chain was documented in a study of OX40 agonist ivuxolimab in advanced cancers. In the study overall: Those treated in dose escalation had hepatocellular carcinoma, melanoma, renal cell cancer or head and neck cancer.

Findings and caveats of the study: Both blood CD4+ and CD8+ T cells showed clonal growth by week 6 at 0.1 to 3.0 mg/kg.

V trimming: 2 bases; J trimming: 6 bases; junction bases outside the gene matches: 4. The length of the CDR3 is 13 residues. Germline V CDR1 and CDR2: SGHTS, YDEGEE. Concerning this clone itself: The antigen is unknown.

Assay used: immunoSEQ multiplex PCR; TCRdb lists only in-frame clones, some missing. This table has 95,000 to 150,000 clones, 80% to 95% appearing once. Patients had blood sampled at baseline and again on cycle 4 day 1 and cycle 7 day 1. The sample was CD4+ or CD8+ T cells sorted from blood, taken in a trial of the OX40 agonist ivuxolimab. This clonotype originated in an adult with an advanced solid tumor such as melanoma, head and neck, liver or kidney cancer. This chain uses TRBV5-8 with TRBJ2-7, with 8 nucleotides matching TRBD1. CDR3 sequence reads: CASSFHTGGEQYF. As DNA, the CDR3 is TGTGCCAGCAGCTTTCATACAGGGGGCGAGCAGTACTTC.